The source of this T cell receptor (beta chain) is a study of identical twins. Study-level findings and limits: A lower insertion count was a feature of abundant cord blood beta clonotypes, with no such feature in memory repertoires. For monozygotic twins, models underestimated out-of-frame TCR alpha sharing.

This clonotype has just a few counts. Its antigen is unidentified. TCRdb called the 5' RACE reads again in MiXCR, with one record for every CDR3 protein. The repertoire includes 1.5 million to 2 million distinct CDR3 sequences, around a third of them detected once, and roughly 0.3% sits in the top ten. The sample taken for sequencing was cord blood. This TCR was recovered from a newborn girl in good health.

The CDR3 coding sequence is TGTGCCACCAGCAGAGGAGCTGCCACAGATACGCAGTATTTT. It is translated as CATSRGAATDTQYF. This rearrangement joins TRBV15 to TRBJ2-3; D is ambiguous. CDR3 length: 14 amino acids. V lost 1 base and J 2 bases, leaving 7 bases between the germline ends. Germline V lookup: CDR1 LNHNV, CDR2 YYDKDF (reference sequence).